Listed below are T cell receptor beta chains from one sample, sequenced in a study of shared clonotypes between healthy human individuals. Profiling relied on immunoSEQ multiplex PCR, and the TCRdb table lists in-frame clones only, not all of them. The data contain 950,000 to 1,100,000 clones, approximately 78% of them seen just once; the ten biggest clones take up 0.5% to 0.65%. The sample comprised memory CD4+ T cells from PBMCs. Receptor source: a man between 18 and 29 years old in good health. Some clones in this sample may be carry-over from other donors' samples. Each CDR3 is given with its conserved first and last residue. Fields, in order: V gene, J gene, D gene, CDR3 protein. D genes are given only for firm matches.

v_call: TRBV7-9; j_call: TRBJ1-1; d_call: -; cdr3_aa: CASSLQGPGTEAFF
v_call: TRBV7-3; j_call: TRBJ2-1; d_call: -; cdr3_aa: CASSSPTEQFF
v_call: TRBV7-9; j_call: TRBJ2-7; d_call: -; cdr3_aa: CASSPNGQGGDEQYF
v_call: TRBV2; j_call: TRBJ1-4; d_call: -; cdr3_aa: CASSGSRATNEKLFF
v_call: TRBV7-9; j_call: TRBJ2-3; d_call: -; cdr3_aa: CASSLDRVGDTQYF
v_call: TRBV5-1; j_call: TRBJ1-1; d_call: -; cdr3_aa: CASSSAIGRAEAFF
v_call: TRBV7-9; j_call: TRBJ2-1; d_call: -; cdr3_aa: CASSLGRPNEQFF
v_call: TRBV5-6; j_call: TRBJ2-5; d_call: TRBD2; cdr3_aa: CASSWRLAGEETQYF
v_call: TRBV28; j_call: TRBJ1-2; d_call: TRBD1; cdr3_aa: CASGQGGRYGYTF
v_call: TRBV7-9; j_call: TRBJ2-7; d_call: TRBD1; cdr3_aa: CASSQPSGQGYFGLEQYF
v_call: TRBV6-5; j_call: TRBJ1-1; d_call: -; cdr3_aa: CASSYVTGTEAFF
v_call: TRBV5-6; j_call: TRBJ2-2; d_call: TRBD2; cdr3_aa: CASSLAGTSKERELFF
v_call: TRBV13; j_call: TRBJ2-1; d_call: -; cdr3_aa: CASSQPGVDEQFF
v_call: TRBV5-1; j_call: TRBJ1-4; d_call: -; cdr3_aa: CASSWALGGEKLFF
v_call: TRBV29-1; j_call: TRBJ1-2; d_call: TRBD1; cdr3_aa: CSVGTVAIGYTF
v_call: TRBV5-1; j_call: TRBJ2-5; d_call: -; cdr3_aa: CASSFRTTRAGKETQYF
v_call: TRBV6-1; j_call: TRBJ2-7; d_call: TRBD1; cdr3_aa: CAGKRTGLSYEQYF
v_call: TRBV20-1; j_call: TRBJ2-7; d_call: -; cdr3_aa: CSAPFFYEQYF
v_call: TRBV4-3; j_call: TRBJ1-5; d_call: -; cdr3_aa: CASSQDEGGYQPQHF
v_call: TRBV29-1; j_call: TRBJ1-1; d_call: -; cdr3_aa: CSARDNTEAFF
v_call: TRBV7-3; j_call: TRBJ2-7; d_call: TRBD1; cdr3_aa: CASSLQGDNSYEQYF
v_call: TRBV30; j_call: TRBJ2-1; d_call: -; cdr3_aa: CAWNPVGPYNEQFF
v_call: TRBV7-9; j_call: TRBJ2-5; d_call: -; cdr3_aa: CASSSVPRGIDRGETQYF
v_call: TRBV5-4; j_call: TRBJ2-7; d_call: TRBD1; cdr3_aa: CASSIRDRGDEQYF
v_call: TRBV7-2; j_call: TRBJ1-5; d_call: -; cdr3_aa: CASSPRNRASSNQPQHF
v_call: TRBV7-8; j_call: TRBJ2-7; d_call: -; cdr3_aa: CASSLVRGGEQYF
v_call: TRBV20-1; j_call: TRBJ1-2; d_call: -; cdr3_aa: CSAINGYTF
v_call: TRBV7-2; j_call: TRBJ2-7; d_call: TRBD1; cdr3_aa: CASSFFLGTGGHEQYF
v_call: TRBV21-1; j_call: TRBJ2-2; d_call: -; cdr3_aa: CASSKARDYTGELFF
v_call: TRBV7-2; j_call: TRBJ2-7; d_call: -; cdr3_aa: CASSSRPGYEQYF
v_call: TRBV5-1; j_call: TRBJ2-2; d_call: TRBD1; cdr3_aa: CASSLADRGTNTGELFF
v_call: TRBV11-3; j_call: TRBJ1-5; d_call: -; cdr3_aa: CAKQYQVCNQPQHF
v_call: TRBV7-2; j_call: TRBJ1-1; d_call: -; cdr3_aa: CASSLVTQYAFF
v_call: TRBV11-2; j_call: TRBJ1-1; d_call: -; cdr3_aa: CASSSGVQREAFF
v_call: TRBV15; j_call: TRBJ1-5; d_call: TRBD1; cdr3_aa: CATSTPGTEYQPQHF
v_call: TRBV9; j_call: TRBJ2-3; d_call: TRBD2; cdr3_aa: CASSVYERPSGDTSTDTQYF
v_call: TRBV11-1; j_call: TRBJ2-7; d_call: -; cdr3_aa: CASSLAGLYEQYF
v_call: TRBV19; j_call: TRBJ1-2; d_call: TRBD1; cdr3_aa: CASSDTGGGYGYTF
v_call: TRBV7-9; j_call: TRBJ1-4; d_call: -; cdr3_aa: CASSSGGARTNEKLFF
v_call: TRBV7-9; j_call: TRBJ1-2; d_call: TRBD1; cdr3_aa: CASSPDRDGYTF
v_call: TRBV7-2; j_call: TRBJ2-3; d_call: -; cdr3_aa: CASSVGGPGTDTQYF
v_call: TRBV27; j_call: TRBJ1-1; d_call: -; cdr3_aa: CASSALSNTEAFF
v_call: TRBV10-3; j_call: TRBJ2-1; d_call: -; cdr3_aa: CAISESSRDYNEQFF
v_call: TRBV7-3; j_call: TRBJ2-7; d_call: -; cdr3_aa: CANRQNSYEQYF
v_call: TRBV7-2; j_call: TRBJ2-6; d_call: -; cdr3_aa: CASSLDRNGANVLTF
v_call: TRBV25-1; j_call: TRBJ2-6; d_call: -; cdr3_aa: CASSEASTANVLTF
v_call: TRBV5-1; j_call: TRBJ1-1; d_call: -; cdr3_aa: CASSFGGMNTEAFF
v_call: TRBV7-2; j_call: TRBJ1-2; d_call: -; cdr3_aa: CASSLIYGYTF
v_call: TRBV11-3; j_call: TRBJ1-1; d_call: -; cdr3_aa: CASSTGGGREAFF
v_call: TRBV15; j_call: TRBJ2-7; d_call: TRBD1; cdr3_aa: CAAGQGGSVYEQYF
v_call: TRBV5-6; j_call: TRBJ2-3; d_call: -; cdr3_aa: CASSNSGPSTDTQYF
v_call: TRBV7-9; j_call: TRBJ1-1; d_call: -; cdr3_aa: CASSLEGETAEAFF
v_call: TRBV4-3; j_call: TRBJ1-5; d_call: TRBD1; cdr3_aa: CASSQGDRGQPQHF
v_call: TRBV18; j_call: TRBJ2-3; d_call: TRBD1; cdr3_aa: CASSPPGTGGTDTQYF
v_call: TRBV28; j_call: TRBJ2-7; d_call: -; cdr3_aa: CASSLPQGRISYEQYF
v_call: TRBV5-1; j_call: TRBJ2-2; d_call: TRBD1; cdr3_aa: CASNPGTEGAGELFF
v_call: TRBV7-3; j_call: TRBJ2-7; d_call: -; cdr3_aa: CASSLGFQAAYEQYF